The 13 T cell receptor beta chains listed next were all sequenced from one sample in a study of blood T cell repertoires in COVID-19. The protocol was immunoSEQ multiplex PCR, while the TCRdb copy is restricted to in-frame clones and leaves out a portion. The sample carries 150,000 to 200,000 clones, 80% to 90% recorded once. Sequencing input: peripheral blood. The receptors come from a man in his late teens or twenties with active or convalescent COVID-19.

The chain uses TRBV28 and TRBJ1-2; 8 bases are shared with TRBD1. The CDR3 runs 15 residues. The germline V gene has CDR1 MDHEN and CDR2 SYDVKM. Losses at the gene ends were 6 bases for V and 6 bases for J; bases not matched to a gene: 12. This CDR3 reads CASRVRDRIFNGYTF. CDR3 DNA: TGTGCCAGCAGGGTTCGGGACAGGATTTTTAATGGCTACACCTTC.

CDR3 DNA sequence: TGTGCCAGCAGTGAGGCGGCGAGCTCTGGAAACACCATATATTTT. Amino acids: CASSEAASSGNTIYF. This chain joins TRBV6-1 and TRBJ1-3; D gene ambiguous. The length of the CDR3 is 15 residues. V was clipped by 3 bases and J by 0 bases, with 9 bases between them. Germline CDR1 is MNHNS and CDR2 is SASEGT.

In DNA form, the CDR3 reads TGCGCCAGCAGGAGGAGCGGGGAATCACCGGATACGCAGTATTTT. It is translated as CASRRSGESPDTQYF. The V gene is TRBV5-1, the J gene TRBJ2-3, with 7 bases fitting TRBD2. J gave up 6 bases and V 5 bases, and 12 bases lay outside the gene matches. The CDR3 totals 15 residues. Germline CDR1 reads SGHRS; CDR2 reads YFSETQ.

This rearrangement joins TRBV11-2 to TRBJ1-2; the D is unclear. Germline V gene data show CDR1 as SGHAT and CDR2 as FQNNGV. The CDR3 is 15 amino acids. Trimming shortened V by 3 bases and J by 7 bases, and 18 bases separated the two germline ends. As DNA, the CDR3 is TGTGCCAGCAGCTTCTTAGATCGAGCCTTCTTTGGCTACACCTTC. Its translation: CASSFLDRAFFGYTF. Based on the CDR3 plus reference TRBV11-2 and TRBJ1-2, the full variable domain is EAGVAQSPRYKIIEKRQSVAFWCNPISGHATLYWYQQILGQGPKLLIQFQNNGVVDDSQLPKDRFSAERLKGVDSTLKIQPAKLEDSAVYLCASSFLDRAFFGYTFGSGTRLTVV.

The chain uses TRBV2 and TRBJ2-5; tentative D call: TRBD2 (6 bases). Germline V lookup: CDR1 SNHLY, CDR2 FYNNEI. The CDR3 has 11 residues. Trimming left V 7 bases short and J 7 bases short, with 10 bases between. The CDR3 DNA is TGTGCCAGCACCGAGGGAGGGACCCAGTACTTC. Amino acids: CASTEGGTQYF.

In DNA, the CDR3 is TGCGCCAGCAGCTCCCACCAAGCGGGGGGGCAAGAGACCCAGTACTTC. It yields the protein CASSSHQAGGQETQYF. The chain recombines TRBV5-1 with TRBJ2-5; 10 positions match TRBD2. Germline values: CDR1 SGHRS, CDR2 YFSETQ. CDR3 size: 16 residues. Unmatched junction bases numbered 7, after V lost 3 bases and J lost 2 bases.

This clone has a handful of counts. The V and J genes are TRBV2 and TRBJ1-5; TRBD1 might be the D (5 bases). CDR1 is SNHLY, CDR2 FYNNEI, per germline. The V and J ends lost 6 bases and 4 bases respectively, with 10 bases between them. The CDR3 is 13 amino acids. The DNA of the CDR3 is TGTGCCAGCAGGATTACAGGAAATCAGCCCCAGCATTTT. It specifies CASRITGNQPQHF. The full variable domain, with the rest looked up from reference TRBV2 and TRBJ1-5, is EPEVTQTPSHQVTQMGQEVILRCVPISNHLYFYWYRQILGQKVEFLVSFYNNEISEKSEIFDDQFSVERPDGSNFTLKIRSTKLEDSAMYFCASRITGNQPQHFGDGTRLSIL.

The CDR3 here is CASSNNPLSGGSYEQYF. CDR3 bases: TGTGCCAGTAGTAACAACCCCCTTAGCGGGGGTTCCTACGAGCAGTACTTC. The V gene is TRBV19, the J gene TRBJ2-7; 9 nucleotides match TRBD2. The CDR3 is 17 residues long. The ends lost 4 bases at V and 1 base at J; junction bases unmatched: 11. The germline CDR1 and CDR2 sequences are LNHDA and SQIVND (reference sequence). The full variable domain, with the rest looked up from reference TRBV19 and TRBJ2-7, is DGGITQSPKYLFRKEGQNVTLSCEQNLNHDAMYWYRQDPGQGLRLIYYSQIVNDFQKGDIAEGYSVSREKKESFPLTVTSAQKNPTAFYLCASSNNPLSGGSYEQYFGPGTRLTVT.

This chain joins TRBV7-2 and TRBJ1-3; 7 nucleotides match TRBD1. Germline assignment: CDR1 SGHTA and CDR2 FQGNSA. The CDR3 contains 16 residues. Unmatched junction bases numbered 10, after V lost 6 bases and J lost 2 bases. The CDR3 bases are TGTGCCAGCAGGGTAGACCAGGGGGTTGCTGGAAACACCATATATTTT. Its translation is CASRVDQGVAGNTIYF. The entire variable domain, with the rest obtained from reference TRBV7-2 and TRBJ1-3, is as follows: GAGVSQSPSNKVTEKGKDVELRCDPISGHTALYWYRQSLGQGLEFLIYFQGNSAPDKSGLPSDRFSAERTGGSVSTLTIQRTQQEDSAVYLCASRVDQGVAGNTIYFGEGSWLTVV.

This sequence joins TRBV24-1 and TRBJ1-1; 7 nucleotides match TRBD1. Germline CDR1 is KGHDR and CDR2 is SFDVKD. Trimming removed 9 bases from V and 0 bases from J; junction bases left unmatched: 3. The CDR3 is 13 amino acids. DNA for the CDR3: TGTGCCACCCGACAGGGCATGAACACTGAAGCTTTCTTT. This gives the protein CATRQGMNTEAFF.

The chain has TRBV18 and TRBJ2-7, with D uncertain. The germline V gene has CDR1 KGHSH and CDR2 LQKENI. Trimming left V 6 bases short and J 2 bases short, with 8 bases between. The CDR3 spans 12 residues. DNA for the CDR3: TGTGCCAGCTCGCCCGAGGCCTACGAGCAGTACTTC. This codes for CASSPEAYEQYF. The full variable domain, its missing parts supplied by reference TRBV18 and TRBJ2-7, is NAGVMQNPRHLVRRRGQEARLRCSPMKGHSHVYWYRQLPEEGLKFMVYLQKENIIDESGMPKERFSAEFPKEGPSILRIQQVVRGDSAAYFCASSPEAYEQYFGPGTRLTVT.

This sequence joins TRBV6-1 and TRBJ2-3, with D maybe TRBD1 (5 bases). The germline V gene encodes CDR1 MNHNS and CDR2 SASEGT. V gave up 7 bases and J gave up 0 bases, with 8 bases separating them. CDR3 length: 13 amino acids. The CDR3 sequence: CASKGLSTDTQYF. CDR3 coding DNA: TGTGCCAGCAAGGGGTTGAGCACAGATACGCAGTATTTT.

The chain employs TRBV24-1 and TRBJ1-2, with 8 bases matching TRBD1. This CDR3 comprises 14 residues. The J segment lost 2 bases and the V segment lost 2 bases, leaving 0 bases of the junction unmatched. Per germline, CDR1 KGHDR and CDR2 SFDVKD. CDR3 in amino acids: CATSDWDRNYGYTF. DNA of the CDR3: TGTGCCACCAGTGATTGGGACAGGAACTATGGCTACACCTTC.